This T cell receptor beta chain was profiled in a study of blood T cell repertoires in COVID-19 (dated by TCRdb to about 2020). In the study overall: The collaborator samples originated in the United States, Italy and Spain and spanned the acute and convalescent phases of COVID-19. The material from the prospective study consisted of cDNA or gDNA derived from T cells, B-cell-depleted T cells, or PBMCs. The dataset comprised deeply sampled blood TCRbeta repertoires from subjects exposed to, actively infected with, or recovered from COVID-19. A freely available public database, intended as a resource for researchers studying the immune response to SARS-CoV-2, is where the repertoires were released. The samples were drawn from the first 160 participants of the ongoing ImmuneRACE study and from 1,254 subjects provided by 6 global collaborators. Sample metadata almost always included a de-identified subject ID, COVID-19 status, age in years and sex. Where HLA class I and class II types were available, the types were taken from metadata supplied by the sample provider, not from assay-based typing.

From the cysteine through the phenylalanine, the CDR3 covers 16 amino acids. Only the CDR3 region is kept as DNA, spanning 48 bases read in frame from base 1. CDR1 and CDR2 (MNHEY, SVGAGI) derive from the germline V gene. Trimming removed 0 bases from V and 8 bases from J, leaving 17 bases between the germline ends. TCRbeta CDR3 regions were amplified from genomic DNA by means of the immunoSEQ Assay, a bias-controlled multiplex PCR. Concerning the study's data processing: The number of nucleated cells in each sample was estimated by amplification of reference gene primers within the assay. Sequence reads were collapsed and filtered to measure the absolute abundance of every unique TCRbeta CDR3 rearrangement. For each sample, productive Simpson clonality was calculated as the square root of Simpson's diversity index across productive rearrangements. What TCRdb holds here is the immuneACCESS table cut down to in-frame rearrangements. Part of the clones is not present; checked against another copy, under half of the missing clones reflect an unresolved V gene, and the others are unexplained. D and trimming come from the DNA, and the V and J calls and clone size come from that table. Within this sample are some 240,000 clones, with 84% of them counted one time only. The ten most abundant clones make up around 1.5% of the sample.

A second Seattle source provided samples from volunteer blood donors who had recovered from COVID-19. Whole blood was collected in K2EDTA tubes by collaborating institutions according to the institutions' own protocols. For TCRbeta analysis, collaborators shipped samples as frozen whole blood, isolated PBMCs, or DNA extracted from either of those sample types. With respect to this clone: The specificity of this receptor is unknown. There are no base qualities to consult, and no much larger clone falls within one base.

Results the study describes overall, beyond this receptor: The quantity of clinical and demographic metadata differed by source and by participant and was supplied without curation.

The sample taken for sequencing was peripheral blood. Recombination connected TRBV6-5 to TRBJ1-3; the D gene is possibly TRBD1, with 5 bases matching. This TCR was sampled from a woman between 40 and 50 years old who had recovered from COVID-19. CDR3 loop: CASSYSNPRAGDTIYF. The nucleotide sequence reads TGTGCCAGCAGTTACTCGAATCCCAGGGCAGGTGACACCATATATTTT.